This entry concerns a single TCR beta chain. Its cognate antigen is unknown. Germline CDR1 is SEHNR and CDR2 is FQNEAQ (reference sequence). V was clipped by 6 bases and J by 2 bases; unmatched bases: 16. The CDR3 is made up of 19 amino acids. The data were taken from a study of graft-versus-host responses after intestinal transplantation. Study-wide background: Recipients were given multivisceral, liver-intestinal, or isolated intestinal transplants. Every one of the recipients received anti-thymocyte globulin induction and afterwards took tacrolimus and steroids for about 3 years. Findings of the study overall: Peak circulating GvH clone levels tracked with early post-transplant HvG declines.

Sequencing was performed with immunoSEQ multiplex PCR; in TCRdb, only in-frame clones are kept and a portion is missing. The sample lists 100,000 or so clones; 93% were seen once. The starting material was unstimulated CD8+ T cells sorted from spleen or lymph node cells, obtained before intestinal transplant. This chain uses TRBV7-9 with TRBJ2-5; 12 positions agree with TRBD2. The sequence derives from a human donor who received an intestinal transplant. The CDR3 protein is CASSHKSGTSGLSQETQYF. The CDR3 DNA sequence: TGTGCCAGCAGTCATAAGTCCGGGACTAGCGGGCTGAGTCAAGAGACCCAGTACTTC. Based on the CDR3 plus reference TRBV7-9 and TRBJ2-5, the full variable domain is DTGVSQNPRHKITKRGQNVTFRCDPISEHNRLYWYRQTLGQGPEFLTYFQNEAQLEKSRLLSDRFSAERPKGSFSTLEIQRTEQGDSAMYLCASSHKSGTSGLSQETQYFGPGTRLLVL.